This TCR beta chain originates from a study of T cell responses to AZD1222 COVID-19 vaccine (dated by TCRdb to the early 2020s). At the level of the whole study: AZD1222 recipients with second doses at about 4 weeks or about 12 weeks were pooled, because spike-specific TCR depth and breadth did not differ between schedules. A total of 233 trial participants underwent TCR sequencing, of whom approximately 210 received two doses of AZD1222 and approximately 25 received two doses of the MenACWY control vaccine. Trial participants were enrolled into age subgroups of 18-55, 56-69 and 70-plus years, which contained about 150, 27 and 61 TCR-sequenced participants, respectively.

Overall study outcomes, separate from this receptor: Spike-specific TCR breadth and depth rose significantly after two AZD1222 doses compared with day 0 and with MenACWY recipients. Participants were mostly white British and included more females than males, and it was suggested by the authors that clonal diversity may have been underestimated. Because no day 14 peak-response samples were available, the repertoires could be characterized only after the peak T cell response. The 56-69-year group was small, and its depth increase did not reach significance, likely because of low power. Conclusions about previously exposed vaccinees are limited because only five to seven AZD1222 recipients were SARS-CoV-2 seropositive at baseline. CD4 TCRs associated with the vaccine covered the entire spike protein, and the dominant responses were in regions 160-218 and 743-854. Reportedly, almost half of the unique spike-specific TCRs recognized epitopes lying outside the regions that are mutated in the B.1.351 and B.1.1.7 variants.

The time point label here, explained by the study, means: baseline before first vaccination. The vaccinee samples were drawn from two UK trials, COV001 and COV002, one of which was a single-blind randomized controlled phase 2/3 trial testing AZD1222 (ChAdOx1 nCoV-19) in healthy adults. For TCRbeta chain sequencing, PBMC samples from trial participants were taken at day 0 and at day 28 after the second dose. The CDR3 regions of human TCRbeta chains were analyzed by immunosequencing. On the authors' methods: Repertoire TCRs were matched against a reference library of SARS-CoV-2-specific TCRs generated with the MIRA antigen-specificity platform. Breadth meant the fraction of unique TCRs that were SARS-CoV-2-associated, whereas depth meant the fraction of total T cells that were SARS-CoV-2-associated. Each spike-specific TCR was assigned to its reactive spike region and to a CD4 or CD8 class using the MIRA data. Log10-transformed breadth and depth values were compared by one-way ANOVA with Sidak's multiple comparisons tests. Not all clones reach the TCRdb copy of this immuneACCESS table, which keeps in-frame sequences only. Checked studies attribute under half of the gap to unresolved V genes and leave the rest unexplained. V, J and clone size reflect that table, while D and trimming were determined from the DNA. The sample table records around 100,000 clones; about 88% of these occur just once. Clones ranked in the top ten supply over 15% of the sample.

V loses 2 bases at its end and J loses 0 bases; junction bases beyond the gene matches: 11. CDR1 and CDR2 (KGHSH, LQKENI) derive from the germline V gene. The CDR3 sequence holds 18 residues, the cysteine and phenylalanine included. Only the CDR3 region is kept as DNA, spanning 54 bases read in frame from base 1. This clone was picked up a small number of times. Its binding antigen is unknown. Base qualities are missing; no much larger clone stands one base away. The sequence derives from an adult in good health. The input for sequencing was peripheral blood, taken on day 0 of AZD1222 vaccination. The chain couples TRBV18 to TRBJ1-2; a stretch of 8 junction bases matches TRBD1. The CDR3 protein: CASSPEGGQGGSNYGYTF. The nucleotide sequence is TGTGCCAGCTCACCAGAAGGAGGACAGGGTGGATCTAACTATGGCTACACCTTC.